The 20 T cell receptor beta chains in this list originate from one sample, sequenced in a study of vaccination effects on CD4 cells after COVID-19. No cognate antigen is known for these TCRs. The assay was immunoSEQ multiplex PCR, and TCRdb's table has in-frame clones only and misses some. The table has 55,000 to 80,000 clones, around 80% seen once. Sequencing was preceded by expansion of antigen-specific CD4+ T cells with viral peptide pools in the ViraFEST assay. Once cultured for approximately ten days, the cells underwent separation to obtain CD4+ T cells. None of these healthy vaccinees had been infected with SARS-CoV-2 before vaccination. The material sequenced was CD4+ T cells from PBMCs cultured with SARS-CoV-2 spike peptides, taken before COVID-19 vaccination. These receptors all come from a human donor who received a COVID-19 vaccine.

J is TRBJ2-1 and V is TRBV27; D remains unclear. V lost 3 bases, J lost 9 bases, and 12 bases lay in between. The germline gives CDR1 MNHEY, CDR2 SMNVEV (reference sequence). The CDR3 has 13 amino acids. CDR3 nucleotide sequence: TGTGCCAGCAGTTTCGCGGCAGCAGGTGAGCAGTTCTTC. Translated: CASSFAAAGEQFF.

The V call is TRBV2, the J call TRBJ2-3; tentative D call: TRBD1 (5 bases). This CDR3 spans 16 amino acids. Per germline, CDR1 SNHLY and CDR2 FYNNEI. The V and J ends lost 0 bases and 1 base respectively, with 11 bases between them. The CDR3, as DNA: TGTGCCAGCAGTGAAGCTAGGGGCCCGGGCACAGATACGCAGTATTTT. Translation gives CASSEARGPGTDTQYF.

In DNA form, the CDR3 reads TGTGCTAGTGGTTGGGACTTCGCTTATACCGGGGAGCTGTTTTTT. Translating it yields CASGWDFAYTGELFF. The chain is built from TRBV12-5 and TRBJ2-2; a weak D match, TRBD2 (6 bases). The CDR3 totals 15 residues. Germline V gives CDR1 LGHNT, CDR2 FRNRAP. Deletions cut 4 bases from V and 5 bases from J, with 14 bases between.

V is TRBV19 and J is TRBJ1-1; D call uncertain. V was shortened by 7 bases and J by 2 bases, with 11 bases between the two germline ends. The CDR3 consists of 13 residues. CDR1 is LNHDA, CDR2 SQIVND, per germline (reference sequence). The CDR3, as DNA: TGTGCCAGTAAGGAGTACAGAAACACTGAAGCTTTCTTT. Protein sequence: CASKEYRNTEAFF.

J is TRBJ2-2 and V is TRBV24-1; D unresolved. The V end lost 5 bases, the J end lost 2 bases, and 11 bases lay between the germline ends. Germline V gene sequence: CDR1 KGHDR, CDR2 SFDVKD. CDR3 size: 15 residues. CDR3 loop: CATSVGPVNTGELFF. Here the CDR3 DNA reads TGTGCCACCAGTGTTGGTCCAGTTAACACCGGGGAGCTGTTTTTT.

The J gene is TRBJ1-5, the V gene TRBV11-2; D uncertain. The ends were cut back, 8 bases at V and 3 bases at J, with 11 bases in the middle. The CDR3 is 13 residues long. Germline loops: CDR1 SGHAT, CDR2 FQNNGV. The CDR3 DNA reads TGTGCCAGCTCCGTCTATATCAATCAGCCCCAGCATTTT. This encodes CASSVYINQPQHF.

The rearrangement joins TRBV7-2 to TRBJ1-2, with 9 bases fitting TRBD1. With 4 bases clipped from V and 2 bases from J, the junction kept 14 bases outside the gene matches. In germline, CDR1 is SGHTA, CDR2 FQGNSA. This CDR3 contains 18 residues. CDR3 nucleotide sequence: TGTGCCAGCAGCTCGGTTGCCCTTCCGACAGGGGGGAACTATGGCTACACCTTC. It is translated as CASSSVALPTGGNYGYTF.

The rearrangement links TRBV7-8 to TRBJ1-1; 8 bases fit TRBD1. Germline V CDR1 and CDR2: SGHVS, FQNEAQ. The CDR3 is 15 amino acids. Germline trimming cut 4 bases from V and 5 bases from J; bases unmatched to any gene: 9. The CDR3 loop is CASSSRTGFGTEAFF. The CDR3 nucleotides are TGTGCCAGCAGCTCTCGGACAGGGTTCGGGACTGAAGCTTTCTTT. The complete variable domain, with remaining parts taken from reference TRBV7-8 and TRBJ1-1, reads GAGVSQSPRYKVAKRGQDVALRCDPISGHVSLFWYQQALGQGPEFLTYFQNEAQLDKSGLPSDRFFAERPEGSVSTLKIQRTQQEDSAVYLCASSSRTGFGTEAFFGQGTRLTVV.

This chain joins TRBV28 and TRBJ1-2; TRBD1 might be the D (5 bases). CDR1 MDHEN and CDR2 SYDVKM come from the germline V gene. Trimming stripped 2 bases from V and 4 bases from J, with 11 bases between. The CDR3 runs to 14 residues. The chain's CDR3 is CASSLQAGIYGYTF. In nucleotides, the CDR3 is TGTGCCAGCAGTTTACAGGCAGGGATCTATGGCTACACCTTC.

V gene TRBV11-2 combines with J gene TRBJ1-1, with a possible D match to TRBD1 (6 bases). V shed 3 bases and J shed 3 bases, with 17 bases lying between them. The CDR3 is made up of 16 amino acids. CDR1 and CDR2 (germline): SGHAT, FQNNGV. CDR3 coding DNA: TGTGCCAGCAGCTTGTTGAGGGCAGGGGCCTACACTGAAGCTTTCTTT. Protein: CASSLLRAGAYTEAFF. Full variable domain (remainder filled in from reference TRBV11-2 and TRBJ1-1): EAGVAQSPRYKIIEKRQSVAFWCNPISGHATLYWYQQILGQGPKLLIQFQNNGVVDDSQLPKDRFSAERLKGVDSTLKIQPAKLEDSAVYLCASSLLRAGAYTEAFFGQGTRLTVV.

The rearrangement joins TRBV7-8 to TRBJ1-1; D remains unclear. The germline gives CDR1 SGHVS, CDR2 FQNEAQ. The CDR3 runs 16 residues. Trimming cost V 4 bases and J 1 base, with 16 bases left between them. As DNA, the CDR3 is TGTGCCAGCAGCTCCCCAAGTGGCCGGCAGAACACTGAAGCTTTCTTT. The encoded protein is CASSSPSGRQNTEAFF.

This chain uses TRBV7-3 with TRBJ2-1, with 10 bases lining up with TRBD2. Germline assignment: CDR1 SGHTA and CDR2 FQGTGA. This CDR3 is 15 amino acids long. Trimming removed 3 bases from V and 3 bases from J; junction bases left unmatched: 2. The CDR3 loop reads CASSFERGGYNEQFF. In DNA form, the CDR3 reads TGTGCCAGCAGCTTCGAGCGGGGGGGCTACAATGAGCAGTTCTTC. Filled out from reference TRBV7-3 and TRBJ2-1, the complete variable domain reads GAGVSQTPSNKVTEKGKYVELRCDPISGHTALYWYRQSLGQGPEFLIYFQGTGAADDSGLPNDRFFAVRPEGSVSTLKIQRTERGDSAVYLCASSFERGGYNEQFFGPGTRLTVL.

This clone was seen a single time. V gene TRBV7-8 combines with J gene TRBJ2-2, with D possibly being TRBD1 (6 bases). The CDR3 length is 14 residues. The germline V and J ends were trimmed by 4 bases and 6 bases, with 12 bases remaining between them. Germline CDR1 SGHVS, CDR2 FQNEAQ. The CDR3 DNA sequence: TGTGCCAGCAGCTCAGGGGTAATAGCCGGGGAGCTGTTTTTT. Translated, it gives CASSSGVIAGELFF.

This chain links TRBV7-3 with TRBJ2-1, with 11 bases matching TRBD2. CDR3 length equals 16 residues. Germline assignment: CDR1 SGHTA and CDR2 FQGTGA. J lost 8 bases, V lost 3 bases, and 9 bases had no gene match. The CDR3 protein is CASSFSSGGVFDEQFF. DNA for the CDR3: TGTGCCAGCAGCTTCAGTAGCGGGGGGGTATTCGATGAGCAGTTCTTC.

The chain employs TRBV5-1 and TRBJ1-5; D is unresolved. This CDR3 has 13 amino acids. Germline values: CDR1 SGHRS, CDR2 YFSETQ. V was cut by 1 base and J by 4 bases, with 6 bases left in between. CDR3 in amino acids: CASSLTGNQPQHF. CDR3 sequence (DNA): TGCGCCAGCAGCTTGACGGGGAATCAGCCCCAGCATTTT.

The gene calls are TRBV7-2 and TRBJ1-3; 7 positions match TRBD1. J lost 0 bases, V lost 5 bases, and 10 bases had no gene match. Germline lookup yields CDR1 SGHTA and CDR2 FQGNSA. This CDR3 is built from 17 residues. The CDR3 loop is CASSVMGQKLSGNTIYF. In DNA form, the CDR3 reads TGTGCCAGCAGCGTGATGGGACAGAAGCTCTCTGGAAACACCATATATTTT.

V and J are TRBV24-1 and TRBJ2-1, with 11 bases that match TRBD1. The CDR3 sequence is 16 residues long. J gave up 10 bases and V 4 bases, and 11 bases lay outside the gene matches. Germline loops: CDR1 KGHDR, CDR2 SFDVKD. CDR3 residues: CATSDPGQGAAAEQFF. CDR3 DNA: TGTGCCACCAGTGACCCAGGACAGGGGGCCGCTGCGGAGCAGTTCTTC.

The chain has TRBV5-1 and TRBJ1-2; 7 nucleotides line up with TRBD1. The CDR3 spans 15 residues. Looked up from germline, CDR1 is SGHRS and CDR2 is YFSETQ. V lost 0 bases and J lost 6; bases outside the gene matches: 8. CDR3 in amino acids: CASSLGSQGIDGYTF. CDR3 sequence (DNA): TGCGCCAGCAGCTTGGGATCACAGGGGATTGATGGCTACACCTTC. The variable domain in full, with the rest retrieved from reference TRBV5-1 and TRBJ1-2, is KAGVTQTPRYLIKTRGQQVTLSCSPISGHRSVSWYQQTPGQGLQFLFEYFSETQRNKGNFPGRFSGRQFSNSRSEMNVSTLELGDSALYLCASSLGSQGIDGYTFGSGTRLTVV.

This rearrangement joins TRBV30 to TRBJ1-5, with 7 bases that match TRBD1. From germline, CDR1 is GTSNPN and CDR2 SVGIG (reference sequence). This CDR3 comprises 15 residues. The junction had 8 bases not matched to a gene; V was cut back by 2 bases and J by 4 bases. As DNA, the CDR3 is TGTGCCTGGAGTACTAGACAGGGAGGGAATCAGCCCCAGCATTTT. The encoded protein is CAWSTRQGGNQPQHF.

The J gene is TRBJ2-7, the V gene TRBV6-5; the D is unclear. The CDR3 consists of 13 residues. Germline assignment: CDR1 MNHEY and CDR2 SVGAGI. Trimming took off 6 bases at V and 4 bases at J, with 13 bases between the two ends. CDR3 sequence (DNA): TGTGCCAGCAGGGGCCCTGGGGTATACGAGCAGTACGTC. Translation: CASRGPGVYEQYV.